This T cell receptor beta chain derives from a study of cytomegalovirus exposure and HLA in healthy donors. General study points: The authors later linked a missense DCLRE1C variant to TCR beta V- and J-gene trimming.

Primers: 60 Vbeta forward and 13 Jbeta reverse. The data were produced by immunoSEQ multiplex PCR, yet TCRdb's version contains in-frame clones alone and is incomplete. In the table there are 100,000 to 150,000 clones, 60% to 80% of which are singletons. On this clone itself: Its antigen is unidentified.

This TCR derives from a woman aged 55 to 70 in good health and CMV-seronegative. Sequences were obtained from PBMCs.

The CDR3 DNA follows: TGTGCCAGTAGTATCCCAGGGCGCTCTGGAAACACCATATATTTT. As protein: CASSIPGRSGNTIYF. V and J are TRBV19 and TRBJ1-3, with a weak D call TRBD1 (5 bases). Trimming took off 3 bases at V and 0 bases at J, with 9 bases between the two ends. From germline, CDR1 is LNHDA and CDR2 SQIVND (reference sequence). This CDR3 spans 15 amino acids.